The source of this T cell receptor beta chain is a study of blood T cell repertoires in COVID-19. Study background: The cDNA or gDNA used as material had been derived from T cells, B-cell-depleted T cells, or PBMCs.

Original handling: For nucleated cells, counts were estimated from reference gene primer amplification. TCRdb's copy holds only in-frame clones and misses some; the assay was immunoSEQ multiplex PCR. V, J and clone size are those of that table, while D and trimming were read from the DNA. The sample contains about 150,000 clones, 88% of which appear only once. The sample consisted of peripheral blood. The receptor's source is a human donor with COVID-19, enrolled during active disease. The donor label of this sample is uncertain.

CDR3 residues: CASRGTALAGEAFF. Written as DNA, the CDR3 is TGTGCCAGTAGGGGGACAGCCCTAGCGGGGGAAGCTTTCTTT. This sequence joins TRBV19 and TRBJ1-1, with 7 bases fitting TRBD1. The ends lost 6 bases at V and 8 bases at J; junction bases unmatched: 12. The CDR3 is made up of 14 amino acids. Germline CDR1 and CDR2: LNHDA and SQIVND (reference sequence).